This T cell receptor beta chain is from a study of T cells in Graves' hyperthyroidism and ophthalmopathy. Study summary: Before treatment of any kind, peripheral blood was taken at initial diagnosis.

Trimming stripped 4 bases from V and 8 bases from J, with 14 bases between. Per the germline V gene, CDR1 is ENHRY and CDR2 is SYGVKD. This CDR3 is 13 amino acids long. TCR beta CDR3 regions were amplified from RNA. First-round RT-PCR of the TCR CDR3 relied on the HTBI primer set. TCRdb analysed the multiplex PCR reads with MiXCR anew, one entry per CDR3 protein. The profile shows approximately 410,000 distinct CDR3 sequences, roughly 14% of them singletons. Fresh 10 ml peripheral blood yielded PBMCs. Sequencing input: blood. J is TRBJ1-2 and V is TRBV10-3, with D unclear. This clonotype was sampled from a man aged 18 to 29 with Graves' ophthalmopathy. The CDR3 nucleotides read TGTGCCATCAGTGGGACGGACGAGAGAGGCTACACCTTC. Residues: CAISGTDERGYTF.